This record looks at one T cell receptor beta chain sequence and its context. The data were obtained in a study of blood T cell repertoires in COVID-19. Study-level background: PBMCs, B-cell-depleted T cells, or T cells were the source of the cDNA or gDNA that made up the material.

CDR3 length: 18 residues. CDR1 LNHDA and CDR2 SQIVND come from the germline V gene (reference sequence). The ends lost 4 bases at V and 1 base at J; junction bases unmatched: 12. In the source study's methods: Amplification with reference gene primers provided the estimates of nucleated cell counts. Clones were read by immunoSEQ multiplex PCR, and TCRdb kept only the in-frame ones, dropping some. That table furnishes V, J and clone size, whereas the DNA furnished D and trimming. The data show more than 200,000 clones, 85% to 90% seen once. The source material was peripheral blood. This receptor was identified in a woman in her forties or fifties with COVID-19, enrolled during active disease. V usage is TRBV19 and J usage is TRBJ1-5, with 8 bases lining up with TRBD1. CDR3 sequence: CASSTGGAMVWSNQPQHF. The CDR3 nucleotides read TGTGCCAGTAGTACAGGGGGCGCGATGGTGTGGAGCAATCAGCCCCAGCATTTT. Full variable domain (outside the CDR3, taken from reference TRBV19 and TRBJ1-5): DGGITQSPKYLFRKEGQNVTLSCEQNLNHDAMYWYRQDPGQGLRLIYYSQIVNDFQKGDIAEGYSVSREKKESFPLTVTSAQKNPTAFYLCASSTGGAMVWSNQPQHFGDGTRLSIL.